This is a list of T cell receptor beta chains from one sample in a study of spatial heterogeneity in lung cancer. TCRdb passed the 5' RACE reads through MiXCR, listing each CDR3 protein once. The sample contains under 20,000 distinct CDR3 sequences, 9% to 10% of which appear only once. The sequences come from PBMCs, collected at follow-up. These receptors originate from a female donor with early-stage non-small cell lung cancer. Each CDR3 is given with its conserved first and last residue. D genes are given only for firm matches. Where a row states a size, it is once, few, many or the class of an expanded clone; other rows omit it.

D gene	J gene	clone size	V gene	CDR3 DNA	CDR3 protein
-	TRBJ2-7	many	TRBV20-1	TGCAGTGTCCCGGGGGTGGGGAACTACGAGCAGTACTTC	CSVPGVGNYEQYF
-	TRBJ1-5	many	TRBV5-1	TGCGCCAGCAGCTTGCAGGGAGGACAGCCCCAGCATTTT	CASSLQGGQPQHF
TRBD1	TRBJ1-2	few	TRBV19	TGTGCCAGTAGCTGGCAGGGGGCTAATGGCTACACCTTC	CASSWQGANGYTF
-	TRBJ2-1	many	TRBV7-6	TGTGCCAGCAGCCCAAGGGCGGACAATGAGCAGTTCTTC	CASSPRADNEQFF
TRBD2	TRBJ2-1	many	TRBV19	TGTGCCAGTAGTATAGAACTCCCGACTAGCGGGAGTTACAATGAGCAGTTCTTC	CASSIELPTSGSYNEQFF
TRBD2	TRBJ2-2	many	TRBV11-2	TGTGCCAGCAGCTTACGGCTAGCGGAAAACACCGGGGAGCTGTTTTTT	CASSLRLAENTGELFF
TRBD1	TRBJ2-2	-	TRBV28	TGTGCCAGCAGGCAGACAGGGGACACCGGGGAGCTGTTTTTT	CASRQTGDTGELFF
-	TRBJ2-7	many	TRBV7-2	TGTGCCAGCAGCTTAAGCGGGTGGAGGGATTACGAGCAGTACTTC	CASSLSGWRDYEQYF
-	TRBJ2-7	many	TRBV4-1	TGCGCCAGCAGCCAAGAACCCCAGGGGGGAGCGTACGAGCAGTACTTC	CASSQEPQGGAYEQYF
TRBD1	TRBJ2-2	many	TRBV10-3	TGTGCCATCAGTGGACAGGGGGCATCGACCGGGGAGCTGTTTTTT	CAISGQGASTGELFF
TRBD1	TRBJ2-5	many	TRBV13	TGTGCCAGCAGCCGAGGGGGGCAGGGGGCAACCCAAGAGACCCAGTACTTC	CASSRGGQGATQETQYF
-	TRBJ1-2	many	TRBV6-5	TGTGCCAGCAGCCCCACGGACAACTATGGCTACACCTTC	CASSPTDNYGYTF
TRBD2	TRBJ2-1	-	TRBV20-1	TGCAGTGCTAGGCCAGCGGGAGGGCCCTACAATGAGCAGTTCTTC	CSARPAGGPYNEQFF
TRBD1	TRBJ2-1	many	TRBV5-5	TGTGCCAGCAGCTTGGCCGGGACAGCCTTCTACAATGAGCAGTTCTTC	CASSLAGTAFYNEQFF
-	TRBJ2-1	many	TRBV24-1	TGTGCCACCATCGGGGGGCTCTCCTACAATGAGCAGTTCTTC	CATIGGLSYNEQFF
-	TRBJ1-1	many	TRBV12-3/TRBV12-4	TGTGCCAGCAGCCAAAAATCCAAGGGAGCTTTCTTT	CASSQKSKGAFF
-	TRBJ2-5	many	TRBV24-1	TGTGCCACCAGTGACCCCGGGACACCTCAAGAGACCCAGTACTTC	CATSDPGTPQETQYF
TRBD2	TRBJ2-1	many	TRBV7-2	TGTGCCAGCAGCTTAGGTGGACTAGCGGGGGGTCTGCAGTTCTTC	CASSLGGLAGGLQFF
-	TRBJ1-5	-	TRBV3-2	TGTGCCAGCAGCCCCAGAGGGGAATTAGCTAGCAATCAGCCCCAGCATTTT	CASSPRGELASNQPQHF
-	TRBJ1-5	few	TRBV6-2/TRBV6-3	TGTGCCAGCAGTTACTCGAAAGGGGACAATCAGCCCCAGCATTTT	CASSYSKGDNQPQHF
TRBD2	TRBJ2-1	many	TRBV10-3	TGTGCCATCAGTGAGTCACGGGAGGGGGTGTATGTGCAGTTCTTC	CAISESREGVYVQFF
-	TRBJ1-2	few	TRBV15	TGTGCCACCAATGTGGATTCAAGCCTGTATGGCTACACCTTC	CATNVDSSLYGYTF
-	TRBJ2-7	many	TRBV28	TGTGCCAGCAGTCCCGGGACATTATCCTACGAGCAGTACTTC	CASSPGTLSYEQYF
-	TRBJ2-1	few	TRBV6-6	TGTGCCAGCAGTTCCGACCTAGGGGGCGGTCCGGGACTAGTGAATGAGCAGTTCTTC	CASSSDLGGGPGLVNEQFF
TRBD2	TRBJ2-7	many	TRBV6-5	TGTGCCAGCAGTTACTCGATCGCTAGCGGGAGCTACGAGCAGTACTTC	CASSYSIASGSYEQYF
-	TRBJ1-6	medium-sized	TRBV12-3/TRBV12-4	TGTGCCAGCAGCCTCAGCTCCTATAATTCACCCCTCCACTTT	CASSLSSYNSPLHF